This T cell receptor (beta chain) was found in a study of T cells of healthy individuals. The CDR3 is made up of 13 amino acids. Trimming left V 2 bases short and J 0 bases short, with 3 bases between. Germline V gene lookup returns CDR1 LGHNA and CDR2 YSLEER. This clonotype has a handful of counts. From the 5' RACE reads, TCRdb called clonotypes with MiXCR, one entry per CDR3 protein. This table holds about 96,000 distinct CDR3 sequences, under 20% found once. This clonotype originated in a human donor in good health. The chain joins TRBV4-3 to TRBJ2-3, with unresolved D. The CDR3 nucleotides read TGCGCCAGCAGCCAACACAGCACAGATACGCAGTATTTT. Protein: CASSQHSTDTQYF.